This T cell receptor (beta chain) is drawn from a study of CD4 and CD8 cells across lung adenocarcinoma regions (dated by TCRdb to about 2018). For context, the study as a whole: The study examined intratumor heterogeneity of the T cell receptor repertoire by comparing tumor centers with tumor margins.

The CDR3 covers 14 residues, taking in both the cysteine and the phenylalanine. Of the read, only the CDR3 DNA is kept; its 42 bases are in frame from base 1. Trimming leaves V shorter by 4 bases and J shorter by 10 bases, with the junction holding 8 bases beyond the gene matches. In the germline V gene (reference sequence), CDR1 corresponds to MNHEY and CDR2 to SMNVEV. The donors were patients who had localized lung adenocarcinoma, which is a subtype of non-small cell lung cancer. The margins of localized lung adenocarcinomas were where the samples came from. For TCR repertoire analysis, CD8+ T cells from tumor tissue were profiled apart from CD4+ T cells. This clonotype appeared a few times. The specificity of this receptor is unknown. No much larger clonotype is one base removed from it; base qualities were not supplied. The receptor library was made with PCR. Sequencing took place on a HiSeq X Ten. TCRdb's own reprocessing of the public reads used fastp at Q25 and MiXCR and kept productive beta chains. Identical CDR3 protein sequences are pooled into one entry, listed with their most common genes and DNA. A total of more than 9,500 distinct CDR3 sequences appear in this sample, roughly 56% of them only once. 35% to 40% of the sample is in the top ten clones.

The sequence came from a female donor with lung adenocarcinoma. The CD4 and CD8 labels of this study may be unreliable. The rearranged segments are TRBV27 and TRBJ2-1, and TRBD1 matches 9 of the central bases. The sample consisted of CD8+ T cells from the margin of a lung tumor. The cell subset or site tag for this specimen amounts to: tumor margin region. The CDR3 protein sequence reads: CASSSRTGVLEQFF. The DNA sequence is given as TGTGCCAGCAGTTCTCGGACAGGGGTATTGGAGCAGTTCTTC.